This TCR beta chain was identified in a study of CD8 T cells in Susac syndrome (dated by TCRdb to between 2017 and 2020). For the wider study: The study used repertoire sequencing to test whether antigen drove CD8+ T cell activation and differentiation in Susac syndrome. Results the study describes overall, beyond this receptor: The number of individuals in the TCR sequencing and HLA analysis was recognized as being relatively small.

Peripheral blood CD8+ and CD4+ T cells from healthy donors, Susac syndrome patients and multiple sclerosis patients were profiled using high-throughput TCR beta sequencing. The healthy donors served as controls matched for age and sex. Bulk CD8+ and CD4+ T cells were purified by magnetic negative isolation, while CD8+ TEMRA cells were enriched using FACS. Blood was drawn into EDTA tubes, processed within 24 hours, and PBMCs were isolated by density gradient centrifugation. PBMCs intended for TCR sequencing were cryopreserved in liquid nitrogen and were subsequently thawed in a 37 degrees C water bath. The sorted or isolated CD4+, CD8+ and CD8+ TEMRA cells had a purity of 90% or higher. RNA was extracted with the RNeasy kit and roughly 0.5 to 1 ug was reverse transcribed using random hexamers. The immunoSEQ multiplex PCR assay, covering 54 Vbeta and 13 Jbeta segments, was used to amplify TCR beta CDR3 regions. PCR amplification bias was corrected by using a synthetic template baseline for primer optimization and computational correction. Per the authors' processing: Only productive sequences were kept, with reads annotated to V, D and J genes according to IMGT and analyzed in immunoSEQ Analyzer. To calculate clonality, Shannon entropy was normalized by log2 of the number of productive unique sequences and then subtracted from one. For each patient and control, public and private clones were evaluated among the 100 most prevalent clones. A clone was defined as Susac-specific if it was absent from the healthy and MS cohorts, from over a thousand published viral clones and from other ImmuneACCESS disease sequences. Through fastp at Q25 and MiXCR, TCRdb rebuilt clones from the public reads, retaining in-frame beta chains. All rows with the same CDR3 protein become a single entry with the most common DNA and genes. These V and J calls derive from TCRdb rather than the authors' analysis. Here the sample has 130,000 to 150,000 distinct CDR3 sequences; around 94% occur a single time. Of the sample, 0.084% falls within the top ten clones.

Turning to this clonotype: The target of this receptor is not known. Nothing much larger sits one base from this clone, and base qualities are not available.

V lost 0 bases and J lost 9 bases, and the count of bases not matched to a germline gene is 15. The germline V gene yields SGDLS for CDR1 and YYNGEE for CDR2. The CDR3, cysteine through phenylalanine, is 17 amino acids long. Only the CDR3 DNA is retained, 51 bases long and in frame from the first base. Recombination linked TRBV9 to TRBJ2-1; a stretch of 7 junction bases matches TRBD2. Sequencing used CD4+ T cells from PBMCs. The clonotype comes from a human donor in good health. The CDR3 is CASSVEIGGRVYAEQFF. The DNA sequence is given as TGTGCCAGCAGCGTAGAGATAGGCGGGAGAGTGTATGCTGAGCAGTTCTTC.